Following are 29 T cell receptor beta chains from one sample sequenced in a study of human T cells and chemical hapten exposure. Time point here: pre-sensitization, week 0. Documented treatment: therapeutic diphenylcyclopropenone sensitization with weekly scalp DPC. One entry per CDR3 protein results from TCRdb running MiXCR on the RACE reads. The sample records some 250,000 distinct CDR3 sequences, roughly 7.7% being singletons. Specimen: whole blood, collected in connection with sensitization to the hapten diphenylcyclopropenone (DPC). Every receptor here comes from a man aged 18 to 29 with alopecia areata. Some clones in this sample may be carry-over from other donors' samples.

The rearrangement joins TRBV29-1 to TRBJ2-1; D not resolved. The V gene's germline CDR1 is SQVTM and CDR2 ANQGSEA. The CDR3 totals 15 residues. V lost 0 bases and J lost 2, with 11 bases in between. CDR3 amino acids: CSVEDSTNAYNEQFF. The CDR3 DNA reads TGCAGCGTTGAAGATAGTACAAATGCCTACAATGAGCAGTTCTTC.

This clonotype has ten or more counts. CDR3 sequence: CASSPGEGEVNTGELFF. The CDR3 DNA reads TGTGCCAGCAGCCCCGGAGAGGGGGAGGTTAACACCGGGGAGCTGTTTTTT. The V gene is TRBV28, the J gene TRBJ2-2; either TRBD1 or TRBD2 may fit D (6 bases each). Germline CDR1 is MDHEN and CDR2 is SYDVKM. The CDR3 has 17 amino acids. Trimming took 6 bases from V and 2 from J, leaving 19 bases between them.

The rearrangement uses TRBV7-9 and TRBJ2-5, with 11 nucleotides matching TRBD2. This CDR3 comprises 15 residues. The J segment lost 5 bases and the V segment lost 1 base, leaving 3 bases of the junction unmatched. Germline V gives CDR1 SEHNR, CDR2 FQNEAQ (reference sequence). Written as DNA, the CDR3 is TGTGCCAGCAGCTTAGTAGCGGGGGGGATGGAGACCCAGTACTTC. Translated, it gives CASSLVAGGMETQYF.

This clonotype was detected a few times. V gene TRBV12-3 or TRBV12-4 combines with J gene TRBJ1-1; 7 positions agree with TRBD1. V trimming: 1 base; J trimming: 6 bases; junction bases outside the gene matches: 11. CDR3 size: 16 residues. The DNA for the CDR3 is TGTGCCAGCAGTTTAGTGTACAGGGGAAGTAGCGCTGAAGCTTTCTTT. It specifies CASSLVYRGSSAEAFF.

This clonotype was recorded a few times. The rearrangement uses TRBV2 and TRBJ2-2; D gene ambiguous. Trimming took off 6 bases at V and 6 bases at J, with 11 bases between the two ends. The CDR3 is 13 residues long. Per the germline V gene, CDR1 is SNHLY and CDR2 is FYNNEI. CDR3 region: CASRDPGPGELFF. For the CDR3, the DNA is TGTGCCAGCAGGGACCCGGGCCCCGGGGAGCTGTTTTTT.

This clonotype was detected ten times or more. V gene TRBV7-2 combines with J gene TRBJ1-2; tentatively, D is TRBD1 (6 bases). In germline, CDR1 is SGHTA, CDR2 FQGNSA. V lost 1 base, J lost 6 bases, and 12 bases lay in between. This CDR3 has 14 amino acids. The CDR3 is CASSLGGRVNGYTF. The CDR3 DNA reads TGTGCCAGCAGCTTAGGGGGGCGCGTTAATGGCTACACCTTC.

This clonotype was detected many times. The chain couples TRBV7-8 to TRBJ2-6; D is undetermined. Trimming took 1 base from V and 0 from J, leaving 4 bases between them. Germline values: CDR1 SGHVS, CDR2 FQNEAQ. CDR3 length equals 15 residues. CDR3 DNA sequence: TGTGCCAGCAGCTTAGTAGGCTCTGGGGCCAACGTCCTGACTTTC. This gives the protein CASSLVGSGANVLTF. The variable domain in full, completed from reference TRBV7-8 and TRBJ2-6, reads GAGVSQSPRYKVAKRGQDVALRCDPISGHVSLFWYQQALGQGPEFLTYFQNEAQLDKSGLPSDRFFAERPEGSVSTLKIQRTQQEDSAVYLCASSLVGSGANVLTFGAGSRLTVL.

This clonotype was seen repeatedly, ten times or more. The rearrangement links TRBV12-3 or TRBV12-4 to TRBJ1-5, with D possibly TRBD1 on 6 matching bases. Trimming shortened V by 6 bases and J by 6 bases, and 12 bases separated the two germline ends. This CDR3 has 13 residues. DNA of the CDR3: TGTGCCAGCAGAACAGGGTCCGGTCAGCCCCAGCATTTT. Protein sequence: CASRTGSGQPQHF.

This clonotype was seen at least ten times. This chain joins TRBV29-1 and TRBJ1-1, with a tentative D call TRBD1 (6 bases). This CDR3 spans 12 amino acids. Germline CDR1 and CDR2: SQVTM and ANQGSEA. V lost 7 bases, J lost 4 bases, and 13 bases lay in between. The CDR3 nucleotides are TGCAGCGCAGGACAGCCGGGCACTGAAGCTTTCTTT. Its protein product is CSAGQPGTEAFF.

This clonotype has just a few counts. This chain joins TRBV7-2 and TRBJ1-4; D not resolved. V was clipped by 1 base and J by 3 bases, with 12 bases between them. Germline-derived CDR1 and CDR2 are SGHTA and FQGNSA. The CDR3 extends over 16 amino acids. The CDR3 DNA reads as TGTGCCAGCAGCTTAGGAGGGTTTGAAGCTAATGAAAAACTGTTTTTT. The encoded protein is CASSLGGFEANEKLFF.

The CDR3 region has the DNA TGCGCCAGCAGCTTGGAAGCAGCGGGGACTTCAGGAGAGACCCAGTACTTC. Translating gives CASSLEAAGTSGETQYF. The V and J genes are TRBV5-1 and TRBJ2-5, with 7 bases aligning to TRBD2. The germline CDR1 and CDR2 sequences are SGHRS and YFSETQ. This CDR3 spans 17 amino acids. The trim removed 0 bases at V and 4 bases at J, leaving 12 bases unmatched.

This clonotype has only a few counts. The chain combines TRBV6-5 with TRBJ2-1; 10 bases map to TRBD2. V trimming: 7 bases; J trimming: 9 bases; junction bases outside the gene matches: 12. Germline CDR1 MNHEY, CDR2 SVGAGI. This CDR3 has 15 residues. The CDR3 is CASMVERGGSAEQFF. The CDR3 nucleotides read TGTGCCAGCATGGTCGAGCGGGGGGGCTCTGCTGAGCAGTTCTTC.

This clonotype has just a few counts. V and J are TRBV4-2 and TRBJ2-4; D is perhaps TRBD1 or TRBD2 (6 bases each). The CDR3 sequence is 17 residues long. V lost 0 bases, J lost 2 bases, and 14 bases lay in between. From germline, CDR1 is LGHNA and CDR2 YNFKEQ. CDR3 sequence: CASSQDSGAGTKNIQYF. The DNA for the CDR3 is TGTGCCAGCAGCCAAGATTCGGGGGCGGGAACCAAAAACATTCAGTACTTC.

This clonotype was recorded a few times. The DNA for the CDR3 is TGTGCCAGCAGCTTGACAGGGGATAAAGATGAGCAGTTCTTC. Translation: CASSLTGDKDEQFF. The chain has TRBV5-6 and TRBJ2-1; the match to TRBD1 covers 7 bases. Germline values: CDR1 SGHDT, CDR2 YYEEEE. The CDR3 sequence is 14 residues long. V lost 1 base to trimming and J lost 8 bases; unmatched junction nucleotides: 6.

The sample holds many counts of this clonotype. The chain employs TRBV6-2 or TRBV6-3 and TRBJ2-2; weak D call: TRBD1 (6 bases). CDR3 size: 15 residues. V was clipped by 6 bases and J by 6 bases, with 17 bases between them. The germline V gene encodes CDR1 MNHEY and CDR2 SVGEGT. This CDR3 is CASRGTILAAGELFF. DNA for the CDR3: TGTGCCAGCAGGGGGACAATTTTGGCGGCCGGGGAGCTGTTTTTT.

The chain joins TRBV3-1 to TRBJ2-1; TRBD2 matches at 8 bases. Germline lookup yields CDR1 LGHDT and CDR2 YNNKEL (reference sequence). V dropped 3 bases and J dropped 7; count of bases not matched to a gene: 2. The CDR3 has 13 amino acids. CDR3 sequence (DNA): TGTGCCAGCAGCCAGGGACTAGATAATGAGCAGTTCTTC. Its translation: CASSQGLDNEQFF.

This clonotype was seen at least ten times. V usage is TRBV10-3 and J usage is TRBJ2-7, with D uncertain. Trimming stripped 11 bases from V and 2 bases from J, with 10 bases between. The CDR3 length is 11 residues. Germline values: CDR1 ENHRY, CDR2 SYGVKD. CDR3 coding DNA: TGTGCCTCCGGAACAGCCTACGAGCAGTACGTC. Its translation is CASGTAYEQYV.

This clonotype has just a few counts. V and J are TRBV7-9 and TRBJ1-6; D may be TRBD1 (6 bases). The V gene lost 0 bases and the J gene lost 7 bases, with 13 bases spanning the gap. The length of the CDR3 is 16 residues. Germline CDR1 is SEHNR and CDR2 is FQNEAQ (reference sequence). The chain's CDR3 is CASSLALGQGNSPLHF. DNA for the CDR3: TGTGCCAGCAGCTTAGCGCTCGGGCAGGGGAATTCACCCCTCCACTTT.

This clonotype was counted between two and nine times. The V call is TRBV9, the J call TRBJ1-5; no clear D gene. V was shortened by 0 bases and J by 0 bases, with 7 bases between the two germline ends. The CDR3 is 15 residues long. CDR1 and CDR2 from the germline V gene are SGDLS and YYNGEE. CDR3 sequence (DNA): TGTGCCAGCAGCGTAGGATTCCATAGCAATCAGCCCCAGCATTTT. Its translation: CASSVGFHSNQPQHF.

The chain links TRBV19 to TRBJ2-7; maybe TRBD1 (5 bases). The CDR3 length is 13 residues. CDR1 LNHDA and CDR2 SQIVND come from the germline V gene (reference sequence). V dropped 1 base and J dropped 7 bases, with 11 bases sitting between them. The CDR3 protein is CASSIATVQEQYF. In DNA form, the CDR3 reads TGTGCCAGTAGTATAGCGACAGTACAGGAGCAGTACTTC.

There are many counts of this clonotype. The J gene is TRBJ1-1, the V gene TRBV12-3 or TRBV12-4; D remains unclear. V lost 3 bases and J 4 bases, leaving 12 bases between the germline ends. CDR3 length equals 14 residues. The CDR3 sequence is CASSFAGFSTEAFF. Written as DNA, the CDR3 is TGTGCCAGCAGTTTTGCGGGGTTTAGCACTGAAGCTTTCTTT.

This clonotype was detected a few times. The chain combines TRBV5-1 with TRBJ1-4; TRBD1 might be the D (6 bases). The germline V gene has CDR1 SGHRS and CDR2 YFSETQ. This CDR3 comprises 15 residues. Trimming removed 3 bases at V and 0 bases at J, with 9 bases between. The CDR3 is CASSSDRTTNEKLFF. The CDR3 nucleotides read TGCGCCAGCAGCTCTGACAGGACAACTAATGAAAAACTGTTTTTT.

This clonotype was counted ten times or more. This chain uses TRBV5-5 with TRBJ1-2; a weak D match, TRBD1 (6 bases). Deletions cut 0 bases from V and 8 bases from J, with 17 bases between. The CDR3 extends over 15 amino acids. CDR1 SGHKS and CDR2 YYEKEE come from the germline V gene (reference sequence). The CDR3 coding sequence is TGTGCCAGCAGCTTGGACGGGGGCGGAATCGGAGGCTACACCTTC. This translates into CASSLDGGGIGGYTF.

Written as DNA, the CDR3 is TGTGCCAGCAGCCCTTCCCGGATCACAGATACGCAGTATTTT. Amino acids: CASSPSRITDTQYF. The V call is TRBV12-3 or TRBV12-4, the J call TRBJ2-3; no clear D. V dropped 6 bases and J dropped 2 bases, with 12 bases sitting between them. The CDR3 is 14 amino acids.

V gene TRBV9 combines with J gene TRBJ1-1; 11 nucleotides line up with TRBD1. The germline V gene has CDR1 SGDLS and CDR2 YYNGEE. This CDR3 has 15 residues. V lost 0 bases, J lost 10 bases, and 8 bases stayed unmatched. CDR3 sequence (DNA): TGTGCCAGCAGCGTAGAAGGGGACAGGGGGAGTGGAGCTTTCTTT. This gives the protein CASSVEGDRGSGAFF.

This clonotype appeared a few times. This rearrangement joins TRBV6-6 to TRBJ2-3, with 10 nucleotides matching TRBD2. The length of the CDR3 is 14 residues. Germline V gives CDR1 MNHNY, CDR2 SVGAGI (reference sequence). The V gene end was trimmed by 10 bases and the J gene end by 0 bases; junction bases not matched to a gene: 4. The DNA of the CDR3 is TGTGCCACCTCTAGCGGGGGAAGCACAGATACGCAGTATTTT. This gives the protein CATSSGGSTDTQYF.

This clonotype was seen only a few times. The V and J genes are TRBV5-5 and TRBJ1-5; possibly TRBD1 for D (6 bases). Germline lookup yields CDR1 SGHKS and CDR2 YYEKEE (reference sequence). CDR3 length equals 14 residues. Deletions cut 1 base from V and 6 bases from J, with 11 bases between. CDR3 sequence reads: CASSLNRVGQPQHF. The CDR3 nucleotides are TGTGCCAGCAGCTTGAACAGGGTCGGTCAGCCCCAGCATTTT.

The chain joins TRBV6-2 or TRBV6-3 to TRBJ2-5; TRBD2 matches 8 bases. The germline V gene has CDR1 MNHEY and CDR2 SVGEGT. J gave up 4 bases and V 0 bases, and 7 bases lay outside the gene matches. The CDR3 length is 16 residues. The CDR3 here is CASSYSPGGERETQYF. The CDR3 DNA follows: TGTGCCAGCAGTTACTCCCCCGGGGGGGAGAGAGAGACCCAGTACTTC.

This clonotype has a handful of counts. V is TRBV20-1 and J is TRBJ2-3; 10 positions agree with TRBD2. Germline trimming cut 5 bases from V and 2 bases from J; bases unmatched to any gene: 16. Germline CDR1 DFQATT, CDR2 SNEGSKA (reference sequence). This CDR3 has 18 amino acids. The CDR3 DNA sequence: TGCAGTGCTCTTGACTCCGCTAGGACTAGCGGAAACACAGATACGCAGTATTTT. Protein sequence: CSALDSARTSGNTDTQYF.